A selection of T cell receptor beta chains follows, all from one sample in a study of STAT3 mutations in large granular lymphocyte leukemia. Using immunoSEQ multiplex PCR, the repertoire was profiled, and TCRdb retains in-frame clones only, with some absent. The sample has 10,000 to 15,000 clones; over 75% are singletons. Input material: PBMCs. These receptors were obtained from a human donor with T large granular lymphocyte leukemia. Some clones in this sample may be carry-over from other donors' samples. CDR3s leave out the opening cysteine and the closing phenylalanine or tryptophan. Size is omitted from some rows. Given values are once, few, many or a class for expanded clones.

V gene	clone size	J gene	CDR3 protein
TRBV10-2	NA	TRBJ2-7	ASNPGQGRKSKSYEQY
TRBV9	few	TRBJ2-1	ASSSRTSGTRNEQF
TRBV6-1	few	TRBJ1-2	ASSATINYGYT
TRBV2	NA	TRBJ1-6	ASSVGGSNSPLH
TRBV9	NA	TRBJ1-1	ASSVGPSMNTEAF
TRBV28	NA	TRBJ1-5	ASRPAGARGQPQH
TRBV18	NA	TRBJ1-3	ASSFQGDAGNTIY
TRBV7-9	NA	TRBJ2-7	ASSYGQGVSEQY
TRBV2	once	TRBJ1-2	ASRPGQGFDGYT
TRBV6-1	NA	TRBJ1-5	ASSGGGRGQPQH
TRBV5-1	NA	TRBJ1-4	ASSLSPGDEKLF
TRBV6-5	NA	TRBJ2-6	ASSYVLSSGANVLT
TRBV2	NA	TRBJ2-2	ASKGDFNTGELF
TRBV11-2	NA	TRBJ2-3	ASSPYPDRRSSTDTQY
TRBV7-2	NA	TRBJ1-5	ASSLAGGATEYNQPQH
TRBV27	NA	TRBJ2-1	ASSQGLAGVNEQF
TRBV10-1	NA	TRBJ2-5	ASSELAGGQETQY